The present TCR beta chain was sequenced within a study of T cell responses to AZD1222 COVID-19 vaccine. V was pared by 5 bases and J by 3 bases, with 20 bases between. Germline loops: CDR1 MDHEN, CDR2 SYDVKM. The CDR3 runs 16 residues. The data were produced by immunoSEQ multiplex PCR, yet TCRdb's version contains in-frame clones alone and is incomplete. The sample lists over 110,000 clones; roughly 93% were seen once. This TCR came from an adult who received the AZD1222 COVID-19 vaccine. The V and J genes are TRBV28 and TRBJ2-7, with D hard to call. Source: peripheral blood, taken 28 days after the second AZD1222 dose. CDR3 bases: TGTGCCAGCAGTCCCCGCCCCGGTAGCCGAGGCTACGAGCAGTACTTC. The encoded protein is CASSPRPGSRGYEQYF.